The 29 T cell receptor beta chains below were found in one sample sequenced in a study of breast tumors, draining lymph nodes, adjacent tissues. The lymph nodes were axillary draining lymph nodes from breast cancer patients. TCRdb processed the multiplex PCR reads anew with MiXCR; each CDR3 protein has one entry. The sample shows some 130,000 distinct CDR3 sequences, 15% to 20% of them seen only once. Sequencing was done on a sample of axillary lymph node tissue. These TCRs come from a female donor with breast cancer. Some clones in this sample may be carry-over from other donors' samples.

As concerns this clonotype: One base away lies a much larger clone, so this may be a sequencing read error. V and J are TRBV5-4 and TRBJ1-4, with 7 nucleotides matching TRBD1. CDR3 length: 14 amino acids. Germline values: CDR1 SGHNT, CDR2 YYREEE (reference sequence). V lost 0 bases and J lost 7; bases outside the gene matches: 3. The CDR3 region is CASSLAGGVEKLFF. The DNA of the CDR3 is TGTGCCAGCAGCTTGGCAGGGGGTGTTGAAAAACTGTTTTTT. The full variable domain, rest sourced from reference TRBV5-4 and TRBJ1-4, is ETGVTQSPTHLIKTRGQQVTLRCSSQSGHNTVSWYQQALGQGPQFIFQYYREEENGRGNFPPRFSGLQFPNYSSELNVNALELDDSALYLCASSLAGGVEKLFFGSGTQLSVL.

This clonotype was observed many times. The V call is TRBV7-9, the J call TRBJ1-2, with 7 bases fitting TRBD1. The V gene's germline CDR1 is SEHNR and CDR2 FQNEAQ (reference sequence). The CDR3 extends over 15 amino acids. Losses at the gene ends were 3 bases for V and 7 bases for J; bases not matched to a gene: 11. The CDR3 DNA is TGTGCCAGCAGCTTTGGGGAGGGGGCGGCTTCTGGCTACACCTTC. It codes for CASSFGEGAASGYTF.

This clonotype was picked up a small number of times. V is TRBV28 and J is TRBJ2-1, with D unresolved. V lost 6 bases and J lost 6, with 18 bases in between. The CDR3 runs 15 residues. Germline V gene sequence: CDR1 MDHEN, CDR2 SYDVKM. The CDR3 loop reads CASSHADARFNEQFF. CDR3 nucleotides: TGTGCCAGCAGCCACGCCGATGCACGCTTCAATGAGCAGTTCTTC.

This clonotype was seen at least ten times. The CDR3 coding sequence is TGTGCCAGTAGAAATTCCGGGACCTATGGTTCTAATGAAAAACTGTTTTTT. Its protein is CASRNSGTYGSNEKLFF. The V and J genes are TRBV19 and TRBJ1-4; the D gene is possibly TRBD1 (5 bases). Germline values: CDR1 LNHDA, CDR2 SQIVND (reference sequence). V was shortened by 6 bases and J by 3 bases, with 20 bases between the two germline ends. This CDR3 spans 17 amino acids.

This clonotype was seen more than once but under ten times. This sequence may be a read error, since a much larger clone differs from it by one base. This chain joins TRBV20-1 and TRBJ2-1; D is possibly TRBD2 (6 bases). Germline V CDR1 and CDR2: DFQATT, SNEGSKA (reference sequence). The CDR3 extends over 16 amino acids. The CDR3 DNA is TGCAGTGCTAGAGATGAGCGGGTTGGCTCCTACAATGGGCAGTTCTTC. Its protein is CSARDERVGSYNGQFF.

The sample holds many counts of this clonotype. The V call is TRBV6-6, the J call TRBJ2-7, with D unresolved. Trimming removed 6 bases from V and 5 bases from J, with 17 bases in between. The CDR3 extends over 14 amino acids. CDR1 is MNHNY, CDR2 SVGAGI, per germline (reference sequence). Here the CDR3 reads CASRPPSNDHEQYF. The CDR3 DNA sequence: TGTGCCAGCAGGCCCCCCAGTAACGATCACGAGCAGTACTTC.

In this sample, this clonotype turned up many times. The V call is TRBV5-1, the J call TRBJ1-2, with 7 bases identical to TRBD1. The germline CDR1 and CDR2 sequences are SGHRS and YFSETQ. V was clipped by 4 bases and J by 6 bases; unmatched bases: 12. This CDR3 has 15 residues. The CDR3 region is CASSVDRGRPDGYTF. The CDR3 DNA sequence: TGCGCCAGCAGCGTCGATAGGGGGCGCCCCGATGGCTACACCTTC.

This clonotype was picked up many times. The chain joins TRBV29-1 to TRBJ2-7, with D possibly being TRBD1 (6 bases). This CDR3 has 14 amino acids. Germline loops: CDR1 SQVTM, CDR2 ANQGSEA. V lost 8 bases and J 0 bases, leaving 17 bases between the germline ends. The CDR3 is CSRRPGHLSYEQYF. In DNA form, the CDR3 reads TGCAGCCGCCGCCCGGGACACCTCTCCTACGAGCAGTACTTC.

The count of this clonotype is one. This may be a read error, as it is one base from a much larger clone. The chain joins TRBV18 to TRBJ2-7, with 10 positions matching TRBD2. The J segment lost 7 bases and the V segment lost 6 bases, leaving 9 bases of the junction unmatched. The CDR3 spans 14 residues. Looked up from germline, CDR1 is KGHSH and CDR2 is LQKENI. CDR3 sequence reads: CASSQAGGPWEQYF. The CDR3 nucleotides are TGTGCCAGCTCCCAAGCGGGAGGGCCGTGGGAGCAGTACTTC.

This clonotype has at least ten counts. This rearrangement joins TRBV28 to TRBJ2-3, with D possibly TRBD1 on 6 matching bases. Trimming took off 5 bases at V and 4 bases at J, with 10 bases between the two ends. Germline V lookup: CDR1 MDHEN, CDR2 SYDVKM. This CDR3 has 13 residues. CDR3 in amino acids: CASSVHRADTQYF. Written as DNA, the CDR3 is TGTGCCAGCAGTGTCCACAGGGCAGATACGCAGTATTTT.

This clonotype has at least ten counts. The chain employs TRBV9 and TRBJ2-3; D not resolved. V was cut by 0 bases and J by 0 bases, with 8 bases left in between. In germline, CDR1 is SGDLS, CDR2 YYNGEE. This CDR3 has 15 residues. CDR3 residues: CASSVDYPSTDTQYF. CDR3 DNA: TGTGCCAGCAGCGTAGACTACCCTAGCACAGATACGCAGTATTTT.

This clonotype came up many times. The CDR3 loop is CSANVPRTLEQFF. The DNA for the CDR3 is TGCAGTGCTAACGTCCCCCGGACACTTGAGCAGTTCTTC. The rearrangement links TRBV20-1 to TRBJ2-1; TRBD1 is a possible D gene (5 bases). CDR1 and CDR2 from the germline V gene are DFQATT and SNEGSKA (reference sequence). The V end was cut by 4 bases, the J end by 9 bases, with 16 bases between. The CDR3 covers 13 residues.

In its sample, this clonotype was seen many times. This chain uses TRBV11-3 with TRBJ2-1; 10 nucleotides match TRBD2. J was trimmed by 7 bases and V by 5 bases; bases with no gene match: 8. The CDR3 has 15 residues. The germline gives CDR1 SGHNT, CDR2 YENEEA. CDR3: CASSRSGRAENEQFF. The CDR3 bases are TGTGCCAGCAGCCGAAGCGGGAGGGCCGAGAATGAGCAGTTCTTC.

This clonotype occurred many times. The rearrangement joins TRBV7-8 to TRBJ1-3; unclear D gene. There are 14 residues in the CDR3. V lost 1 base to trimming and J lost 4 bases, with 8 bases between them. Germline V gene data show CDR1 as SGHVS and CDR2 as FQNEAQ. The CDR3 reads CASSLVGSGNTIYF. In DNA form, the CDR3 reads TGTGCCAGCAGCTTAGTGGGGTCCGGAAACACCATATATTTT.

In the case of this clonotype: The missing conserved phenylalanine or tryptophan at the end of this CDR3 makes a read error likely. This chain uses TRBV12-3 or TRBV12-4 with TRBJ1-5; D not certain. The CDR3 is 12 amino acids. Trimming pared 3 bases from V and 4 bases from J, leaving 4 bases between. CDR3 DNA sequence: TGTGCCAGCAGTTTTGGTAATCAGCCCCAGCATGTT. Its protein product is CASSFGNQPQHV.

A few counts support this clonotype. A much bigger clone sits one base away, suggesting this may be a read error. The chain couples TRBV12-3 or TRBV12-4 to TRBJ2-7, with TRBD2 identical over 8 bases. The CDR3 spans 15 residues. V shed 5 bases, J shed 2 bases, and the junction held 8 bases outside the gene matches. The CDR3 protein is CASSLYTSGAYEQYF. In nucleotides, the CDR3 is TGTGCCAGCAGTCTTTATACTAGCGGAGCCTACGAGCAGTACTTC.

This clonotype was observed many times. The chain combines TRBV12-3 or TRBV12-4 with TRBJ1-4, with D hard to call. This CDR3 is built from 12 residues. Trimming shortened V by 2 bases and J by 14 bases, and 12 bases separated the two germline ends. CDR3 nucleotides: TGTGCCAGCAGTTTAACCGGGAGGAGTCTGTTTTTT. Protein product: CASSLTGRSLFF.

This clonotype was seen repeatedly, ten times or more. The V gene is TRBV5-1, the J gene TRBJ2-7, with TRBD2 as a possible D gene (7 bases). Looked up from germline, CDR1 is SGHRS and CDR2 is YFSETQ. This CDR3 has 12 residues. V was pared by 5 bases and J by 5 bases, with 11 bases between. The CDR3 region has the DNA TGCGCCAGCAGGAGGGGGGGACACGAGCAGTACTTC. Residues: CASRRGGHEQYF.

This clonotype was recorded many times. The chain employs TRBV6-2 or TRBV6-3 and TRBJ1-6; no clear D gene. Germline CDR1 and CDR2: MNHEY and SVGEGT. The germline V and J ends were trimmed by 6 bases and 10 bases, with 16 bases remaining between them. There are 14 residues in the CDR3. The CDR3 DNA reads TGTGCCAGCAGATCCGGGCCACAAGGGTCACCCCTCCACTTT. It yields the protein CASRSGPQGSPLHF.

The V call is TRBV20-1, the J call TRBJ2-4, with TRBD1 matching 9 bases. This CDR3 spans 17 amino acids. In germline, CDR1 is DFQATT, CDR2 SNEGSKA (reference sequence). J gave up 4 bases and V 4 bases, and 14 bases lay outside the gene matches. The CDR3 DNA sequence: TGCAGTGCTACCAAGAAACAGGGACAGGGAGTGAAAAACATTCAGTACTTC. Protein sequence: CSATKKQGQGVKNIQYF.

This clonotype was observed at least ten times. The chain is built from TRBV5-4 and TRBJ1-2; D is unresolved. Trimming took 7 bases from V and 3 from J, leaving 7 bases between them. In germline, CDR1 is SGHNT, CDR2 YYREEE (reference sequence). The CDR3 length is 11 residues. The CDR3 DNA reads TGTGCCAGCGGAAAAGACTATGGCTACACCTTC. Residues: CASGKDYGYTF.

This clonotype was seen at least ten times. CDR3 sequence (DNA): TGCGCCAGCAGCGCCCGGACTAGCGGGGGGGGTAATGAGCAGTTCTTC. It yields the protein CASSARTSGGGNEQFF. The rearrangement uses TRBV4-1 and TRBJ2-1; TRBD2 agrees at 15 bases. V dropped 5 bases and J dropped 7; count of bases not matched to a gene: 6. Germline CDR1 MGHRA, CDR2 YSYEKL. This CDR3 has 16 amino acids.

Points on this clonotype: It is likely a read error, because the conserved phenylalanine at the end of the CDR3 is missing. The DNA is left out, because the CDR3 cannot be placed on it with certainty; the CDR3 is given as TCRdb lists it. This chain connects TRBV20-1 to TRBJ2-3; TRBD1, as called in the table, went unchecked against the DNA. Both ends counted, the CDR3 spans 14 residues. Looked up from germline, CDR1 is DFQATT and CDR2 is SNEGSKA (reference sequence). The CDR3 loop reads CSARVQGTTDTQYL.

This clonotype was seen repeatedly, ten times or more. CDR3 residues: CASSLQGRRTDTQYF. The DNA of the CDR3 is TGTGCCAGCAGCTTGCAGGGGCGCAGAACAGATACGCAGTATTTT. This sequence joins TRBV5-4 and TRBJ2-3; maybe TRBD1 (6 bases). V dropped 1 base and J dropped 3 bases, with 12 bases sitting between them. The CDR3 is 15 amino acids. Germline CDR1 and CDR2: SGHNT and YYREEE (reference sequence).

This clonotype showed up many times. This chain uses TRBV24-1 with TRBJ1-2, with D hard to call. CDR3 length equals 14 residues. Trimming took 3 bases from V and 4 from J, leaving 11 bases between them. Germline assignment: CDR1 KGHDR and CDR2 SFDVKD. For the CDR3, the DNA is TGTGCCACCAGTGATGGTGTGATGGCCTATGGCTACACCTTC. It codes for CATSDGVMAYGYTF.

Ten or more counts support this clonotype. The genes are TRBV7-2 and TRBJ2-7; 7 bases fit TRBD1. With V trimmed by 6 bases and J by 7 bases, 3 bases remained unmatched. CDR1 and CDR2 (germline): SGHTA, FQGNSA. This CDR3 comprises 11 residues. The CDR3 DNA reads TGTGCCAGCAGATTACAGGGGGAGCAGTACTTC. This codes for CASRLQGEQYF. Looking up the rest from reference TRBV7-2 and TRBJ2-7 gives the full variable domain: GAGVSQSPSNKVTEKGKDVELRCDPISGHTALYWYRQSLGQGLEFLIYFQGNSAPDKSGLPSDRFSAERTGGSVSTLTIQRTQQEDSAVYLCASRLQGEQYFGPGTRLTVT.

This clonotype was picked up many times. J is TRBJ2-7 and V is TRBV20-1; TRBD2 matches at 13 bases. Germline CDR1 and CDR2: DFQATT and SNEGSKA (reference sequence). The V gene end was trimmed by 6 bases and the J gene end by 6 bases; junction bases not matched to a gene: 8. The CDR3 has 14 amino acids. The CDR3 bases are TGCAGTGCAATCCCGGGACTAGCGGGATCCGAGCAGTACTTC. Translated: CSAIPGLAGSEQYF.

Points on this clonotype: A much larger clone differs from this one at a single base, so this may be a read error. The chain is built from TRBV19 and TRBJ2-3; D gene ambiguous. CDR1 is LNHDA and CDR2 is SQIVND in the germline V gene (reference sequence). V lost 1 base and J 8 bases, leaving 10 bases between the germline ends. The CDR3 extends over 13 amino acids. The CDR3 spells CASSIGQAPTQYF. The CDR3 bases are TGTGCCAGTAGTATAGGTCAGGCTCCTACGCAGTATTTT.

A word on this clonotype: As the CDR3 is not closed by the conserved phenylalanine or tryptophan, this likely results from a read error. The chain uses TRBV9 and TRBJ2-2; D uncertain. The germline V and J ends were trimmed by 4 bases and 3 bases, with 13 bases remaining between them. Germline V gene sequence: CDR1 SGDLS, CDR2 YYNGEE. The CDR3 extends over 15 amino acids. The CDR3 region has the DNA TGTGCCAGCAGCACCCACGACGGAGACACCGGGGAGCTGTTTTCT. Translation gives CASSTHDGDTGELFS.